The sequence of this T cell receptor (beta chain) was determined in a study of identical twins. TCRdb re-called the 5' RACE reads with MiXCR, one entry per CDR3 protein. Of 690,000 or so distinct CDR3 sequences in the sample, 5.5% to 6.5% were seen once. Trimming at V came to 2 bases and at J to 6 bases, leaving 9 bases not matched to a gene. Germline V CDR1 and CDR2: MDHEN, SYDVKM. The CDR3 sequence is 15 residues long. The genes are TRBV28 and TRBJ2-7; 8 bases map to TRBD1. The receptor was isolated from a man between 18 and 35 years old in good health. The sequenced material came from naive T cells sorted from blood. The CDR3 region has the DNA TGTGCCAGCAGTTTAGCGGACAGGGAGTTGGGCGAGCAGTACTTC. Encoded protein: CASSLADRELGEQYF.